These 22 T cell receptor beta chains were sequenced from one sample in a study of blood T cell repertoires in COVID-19. Libraries were prepared by immunoSEQ multiplex PCR; TCRdb keeps only in-frame clonotypes and omits some of them. The sample gives a few hundred thousand clones, roughly 87% of which show up once; around 8.9% is in the top ten. Input material: PBMCs or T cells enriched from blood (not recorded which). The receptors were sampled from a woman aged 18-30 years who had recovered from COVID-19.

CDR3 in DNA: TGTGCCAGCAGCTTCCAGGGACAGGGATCTAATTCACCCCTCCACTTT. Amino acid sequence: CASSFQGQGSNSPLHF. The chain carries TRBV7-8 and TRBJ1-6; 9 bases fit TRBD1. Germline CDR1 and CDR2: SGHVS and FQNEAQ. Germline trimming cut 3 bases from V and 6 bases from J; bases unmatched to any gene: 6. The CDR3 runs to 16 residues.

V usage is TRBV7-6 and J usage is TRBJ1-1, with D possibly being TRBD1 (5 bases). This CDR3 is built from 14 residues. Trimming removed 0 bases from V and 7 bases from J, with 12 bases in between. The germline CDR1 and CDR2 sequences are SGHVS and FNYEAQ. The CDR3 DNA follows: TGTGCCAGCAGCTTAGCGCCGGGACTACGTGAAGCTTTCTTT. As protein: CASSLAPGLREAFF.

The chain uses TRBV30 and TRBJ1-1; a possible D gene is TRBD1 (5 bases). From germline, CDR1 is GTSNPN and CDR2 SVGIG (reference sequence). V lost 1 base to trimming and J lost 0 bases, with 12 bases between them. The CDR3 loop spans 15 amino acids. Here the CDR3 DNA reads TGTGCCTGGAGTGCCCCCAGGGTGATGAACACTGAAGCTTTCTTT. Protein: CAWSAPRVMNTEAFF.

The chain has TRBV4-2 and TRBJ1-2; the D gene is possibly TRBD1 (6 bases). Trimming stripped 4 bases from V and 1 base from J, with 16 bases between. The germline V gene encodes CDR1 LGHNA and CDR2 YNFKEQ. The CDR3 consists of 16 residues. CDR3 residues: CASSPLQTGINYGYTF. CDR3 coding DNA: TGTGCCAGCAGCCCTCTCCAGACAGGTATTAACTATGGCTACACCTTC.

This clone was recorded at least ten times. The rearrangement joins TRBV4-2 to TRBJ2-3; no clear D gene. CDR1 and CDR2 from the germline V gene are LGHNA and YNFKEQ. The CDR3 covers 15 residues. Trimming shortened V by 0 bases and J by 0 bases, and 7 bases separated the two germline ends. For the CDR3, the DNA is TGTGCCAGCAGCCAAGACTGGGCTAGCACAGATACGCAGTATTTT. Its protein product is CASSQDWASTDTQYF.

The rearrangement joins TRBV6-5 to TRBJ2-5; the D is unclear. The CDR3 is 15 amino acids. V was cut by 6 bases and J by 1 base, with 15 bases left in between. The germline V gene encodes CDR1 MNHEY and CDR2 SVGAGI. The CDR3 region has the DNA TGTGCCAGCAGGATTTGGCCTACAGTCCAAGAGACCCAGTACTTC. The encoded protein is CASRIWPTVQETQYF.

The chain carries TRBV28 and TRBJ1-1, with 9 bases matching TRBD1. Germline-derived CDR1 and CDR2 are MDHEN and SYDVKM. V dropped 6 bases and J dropped 1; count of bases not matched to a gene: 6. This CDR3 is built from 15 residues. CDR3 in amino acids: CASRSRTGANTEAFF. In DNA form, the CDR3 reads TGTGCCAGCAGGTCCCGGACAGGGGCGAACACTGAAGCTTTCTTT. The full variable domain, completed using reference TRBV28 and TRBJ1-1, is DVKVTQSSRYLVKRTGEKVFLECVQDMDHENMFWYRQDPGLGLRLIYFSYDVKMKEKGDIPEGYSVSREKKERFSLILESASTNQTSMYLCASRSRTGANTEAFFGQGTRLTVV.

The CDR3 nucleotides read TGTGCCAGTACTCTCAGACCGAGTGCAACTAATGGCTACACCTTC. Residues: CASTLRPSATNGYTF. The gene calls are TRBV19 and TRBJ1-2; D is uncertain. The CDR3 length is 15 residues. Trimming removed 7 bases from V and 6 bases from J, with 21 bases in between. Germline CDR1 and CDR2: LNHDA and SQIVND (reference sequence).

This chain uses TRBV4-2 with TRBJ2-7; 7 bases are shared with TRBD1. Germline V lookup: CDR1 LGHNA, CDR2 YNFKEQ. The V segment lost 4 bases and the J segment 2 bases; nucleotides outside the gene matches: 8. The CDR3 is 15 residues long. The CDR3: CASSLRDSEAYEQYF. The CDR3, as DNA: TGTGCCAGCAGCCTAAGGGACAGTGAGGCCTACGAGCAGTACTTC.

This clone was recorded once. The junction shows a germline mismatch at one end, possibly a read error. CDR3 bases: TGTGCCAGTGGATCAGCGGGAGATCACAATAAGCAGTTCTTC. It is translated as CASGSAGDHNKQFF. J is TRBJ2-1 and V is TRBV19; 8 bases are shared with TRBD2. Germline CDR1 is LNHDA and CDR2 is SQIVND (reference sequence). The CDR3 sequence is 14 residues long.

The chain has TRBV7-9 and TRBJ1-4; 7 bases match TRBD1. The V gene end was trimmed by 8 bases and the J gene end by 5 bases; junction bases not matched to a gene: 8. From germline, CDR1 is SEHNR and CDR2 FQNEAQ (reference sequence). CDR3 length: 14 residues. In DNA form, the CDR3 reads TGTGCCAGCGGTTCCGGGACAGCGAATGAAAAACTGTTTTTT. Protein: CASGSGTANEKLFF.

Worth noting for this clone: The sample carries other DNA sequences with the same CDR3. V is TRBV7-2 and J is TRBJ1-2, with D tentatively TRBD1 (6 bases). The germline V gene encodes CDR1 SGHTA and CDR2 FQGNSA. Between the trimmed V and J ends, which lost 1 base and 5 bases, there was a span of 11 bases. This CDR3 comprises 14 residues. The DNA for the CDR3 is TGTGCCAGCAGCTTAGGCGGACAGTTTTATGGCTACACCTTC. Amino acids: CASSLGGQFYGYTF.

The genes are TRBV19 and TRBJ2-3, with no clear D. CDR1 is LNHDA and CDR2 is SQIVND in the germline V gene (reference sequence). The CDR3 runs 13 residues. V was cut by 3 bases and J by 3 bases, with 7 bases left in between. The CDR3 bases are TGTGCCAGTAGTATCTTCGTTACAGATACGCAGTATTTT. Its protein is CASSIFVTDTQYF.

The V and J genes are TRBV6-1 and TRBJ1-2; D not certain. Trimming pared 2 bases from V and 3 bases from J, leaving 7 bases between. Germline V gene data show CDR1 as MNHNS and CDR2 as SASEGT. The CDR3 extends over 13 amino acids. CDR3: CASSEQAHYGYTF. CDR3 DNA sequence: TGTGCCAGCAGTGAACAGGCGCACTATGGCTACACCTTC.

This chain joins TRBV11-3 and TRBJ2-1; no firm D call. V lost 3 bases and J lost 8, with 8 bases in between. Germline CDR1 and CDR2: SGHNT and YENEEA. The CDR3 extends over 12 amino acids. The CDR3 loop reads CASSFVPDEQFF. The DNA for the CDR3 is TGTGCCAGCAGCTTCGTTCCCGATGAGCAGTTCTTC.

The rearrangement uses TRBV28 and TRBJ2-7; the D is unclear. V lost 1 base and J lost 7, with 14 bases in between. The CDR3 loop spans 14 amino acids. CDR1 is MDHEN and CDR2 is SYDVKM in the germline V gene. In nucleotides, the CDR3 is TGTGCCAGCAGTTTATTACGAGGTTCTGAAGAGCAGTACTTC. Translating it yields CASSLLRGSEEQYF.

The CDR3 here is CASSRTDRGDTGELFF. The CDR3 DNA is TGTGCCAGCAGCCGAACGGACAGGGGTGACACCGGGGAGCTGTTTTTT. The rearrangement uses TRBV4-2 and TRBJ2-2; 9 bases map to TRBD1. The CDR3 runs to 16 residues. After removal of 4 bases from V and 3 bases from J, the junction contained 6 bases not matched to a gene. Germline V CDR1 and CDR2: LGHNA, YNFKEQ.

The V gene is TRBV21-1, the J gene TRBJ2-1; the table's D call, TRBD2, has no DNA check behind it. TRBV21-1 is annotated as a pseudogene. The CDR3 covers 16 residues. CDR3: CASSKGGSGGSVEQFF. The CDR3 nucleotides are TGTGCCAGCAGCAAAGGGGGTAGCGGGGGATCAGTTGAGCAGTTCTTC.

This chain connects TRBV15 to TRBJ1-1, with 7 nucleotides matching TRBD1. With V trimmed by 1 base and J by 4 bases, 3 bases remained unmatched. CDR1 and CDR2 (germline): LNHNV, YYDKDF (reference sequence). There are 14 residues in the CDR3. In DNA, the CDR3 is TGTGCCACCAGCAGAGGTGACAGGGCCACTGAAGCTTTCTTT. It specifies CATSRGDRATEAFF.

The J gene is TRBJ2-5, the V gene TRBV14, with TRBD2 matching over 10 bases. Germline trimming cut 2 bases from V and 7 bases from J; bases unmatched to any gene: 7. Germline loops: CDR1 SGHDN, CDR2 FVKESK. The CDR3 has 15 residues. CDR3 loop: CASSQLAGAMGTQYF. CDR3 nucleotide sequence: TGTGCCAGCAGCCAACTAGCGGGGGCCATGGGGACCCAGTACTTC. Based on the CDR3 plus reference TRBV14 and TRBJ2-5, the full variable domain is EAGVTQFPSHSVIEKGQTVTLRCDPISGHDNLYWYRRVMGKEIKFLLHFVKESKQDESGMPNNRFLAERTGGTYSTLKVQPAELEDSGVYFCASSQLAGAMGTQYFGPGTRLLVL.

The V gene is TRBV12-3 or TRBV12-4, the J gene TRBJ1-4, with TRBD1 matching over 10 bases. There are 13 residues in the CDR3. V was pared by 6 bases and J by 10 bases, with 5 bases of the junction left unmatched. CDR3 loop: CASRDRGTGKLFF. The CDR3 DNA is TGTGCCAGCAGGGACAGGGGGACCGGAAAACTGTTTTTT.

This chain joins TRBV6-4 and TRBJ2-5; 8 bases align to TRBD1. The CDR3 has 15 residues. In germline, CDR1 is MRHNA, CDR2 SNTAGT. The V and J ends lost 2 bases and 4 bases, in that order; junction bases with no gene match: 6. CDR3 sequence (DNA): TGTGCCAGCAGTGACAGATCAGGGGGCGGAGAGACCCAGTACTTC. This translates into CASSDRSGGGETQYF.